The present T cell receptor (beta chain) was sequenced within a study of beta chain features in type 1 diabetes. General study points: TCRB CDR3 length was moderately but significantly reduced in all four CD4+ subsets of Type 1 diabetes patients. Across patients, naive, central memory and Treg TCRB repertoires exhibited apparently greater similarity than was observed across healthy donors. HLA effects on TCRB rearrangement stayed unresolved here.

The CDR3 spans 13 residues. Trimming took 5 bases from V and 8 from J, leaving 15 bases between them. Germline loops: CDR1 SQVTM, CDR2 ANQGSEA. The sample holds a few counts of this clone. Its target is unknown. Isolated RNA was reverse transcribed in full, so expressed TCRB transcripts were sequenced. Here immunoSEQ multiplex PCR was the method, and the copy in TCRdb shows in-frame clones only, minus some. The sample gives some 350,000 clones, approximately 12% of which show up once; 0.015% is in the top ten. This rearrangement joins TRBV29-1 to TRBJ1-4; no clear D gene. This receptor was identified in a woman in her late teens or twenties with type 1 diabetes. The specimen sequenced was naive CD4+ T cells from blood. CDR3 region: CSVQLGPGEKLFF. CDR3 nucleotides: TGCAGCGTTCAACTTGGGCCGGGAGAAAAACTGTTTTTT.